This T cell receptor beta chain stems from a study of T cell repertoires in cytomegalovirus infection. This clonotype has just a few counts. Its target is not known. TCRdb passed the reads through MiXCR, listing each CDR3 protein once. The sample shows 250,000 to 300,000 distinct CDR3 sequences, less than 25% of them seen only once. The CDR3 has 16 residues. Looked up from germline, CDR1 is LGHNA and CDR2 is YNFKEQ. Trimming left V 2 bases short and J 5 bases short, with 15 bases between. Material: cultured PBMCs, obtained from culture after CMV antigen stimulation. V is TRBV4-2 and J is TRBJ2-2; TRBD2 is a possible D gene (5 bases). The sequence derives from a human donor in good health (CMV status not recorded). Some clones in this sample may be carry-over from other donors' samples. CDR3 DNA sequence: TGTGCCAGCAGCCAATACGCCCGGGAAAGAACCGGGGAGCTGTTTTTT. Its protein is CASSQYARERTGELFF.